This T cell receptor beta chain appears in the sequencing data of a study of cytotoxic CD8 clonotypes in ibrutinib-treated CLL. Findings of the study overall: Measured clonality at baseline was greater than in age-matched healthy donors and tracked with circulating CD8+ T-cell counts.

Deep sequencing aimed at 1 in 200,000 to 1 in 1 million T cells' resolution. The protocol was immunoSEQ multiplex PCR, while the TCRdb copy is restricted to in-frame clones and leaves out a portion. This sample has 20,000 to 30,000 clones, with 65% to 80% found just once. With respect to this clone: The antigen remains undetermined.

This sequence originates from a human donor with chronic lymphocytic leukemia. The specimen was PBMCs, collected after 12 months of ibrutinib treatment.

In DNA, the CDR3 is TGTGCCAGCAGTTCTATCGGGGGTGGAAATCAGCCCCAGCATTTT. Translated: CASSSIGGGNQPQHF. The chain is built from TRBV6-6 and TRBJ1-5; possibly TRBD1 for D (5 bases). Germline V gives CDR1 MNHNY, CDR2 SVGAGI (reference sequence). The V end was cut by 4 bases, the J end by 4 bases, with 14 bases between. The CDR3 has 15 amino acids.